Sequencing of this T cell receptor beta chain was carried out in a study of T cell responses to AZD1222 COVID-19 vaccine. Study observations and caveats: Only six people who got AZD1222 tested seropositive at baseline.

Libraries were prepared by immunoSEQ multiplex PCR; TCRdb keeps only in-frame clonotypes and omits some of them. The sample gives roughly 110,000 clones, roughly 88% of which show up once; approximately 6.5% is in the top ten. Details on this clone: The antigen remains unidentified.

Germline V gene lookup returns CDR1 LGHNA and CDR2 YSLEER. V was shortened by 2 bases and J by 0 bases, with 9 bases between the two germline ends. CDR3 length: 15 amino acids. Sequenced material: peripheral blood, taken 28 days after the second AZD1222 dose. V gene TRBV4-3 combines with J gene TRBJ2-3; perhaps TRBD1 as D (6 bases). The clonotype comes from an adult who received the AZD1222 COVID-19 vaccine. CDR3: CASSQIQGSTDTQYF. The CDR3 bases are TGCGCCAGCAGCCAAATACAGGGAAGCACAGATACGCAGTATTTT.